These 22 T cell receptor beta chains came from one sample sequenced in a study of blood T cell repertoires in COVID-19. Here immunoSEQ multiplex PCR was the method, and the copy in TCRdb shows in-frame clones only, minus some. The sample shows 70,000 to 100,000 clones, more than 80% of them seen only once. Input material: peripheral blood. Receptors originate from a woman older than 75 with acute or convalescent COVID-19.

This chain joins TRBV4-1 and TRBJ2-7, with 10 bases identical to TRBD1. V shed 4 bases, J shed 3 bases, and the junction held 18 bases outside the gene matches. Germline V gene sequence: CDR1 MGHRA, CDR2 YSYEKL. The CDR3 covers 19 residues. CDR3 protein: CASSRHAKDRGIKVYEQYF. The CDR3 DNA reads TGCGCCAGCAGCCGACATGCCAAGGACAGGGGGATCAAAGTCTACGAGCAGTACTTC.

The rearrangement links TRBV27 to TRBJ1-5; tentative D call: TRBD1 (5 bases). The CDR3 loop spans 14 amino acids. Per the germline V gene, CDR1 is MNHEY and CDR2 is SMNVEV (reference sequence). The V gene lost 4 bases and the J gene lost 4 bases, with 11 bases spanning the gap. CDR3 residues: CASSSGLVNQPQHF. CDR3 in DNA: TGTGCCAGCAGTTCGGGACTTGTAAATCAGCCCCAGCATTTT.

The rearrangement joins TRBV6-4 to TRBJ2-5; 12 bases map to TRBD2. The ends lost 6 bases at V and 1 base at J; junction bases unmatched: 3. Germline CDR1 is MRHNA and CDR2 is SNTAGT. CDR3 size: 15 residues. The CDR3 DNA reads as TGTGCCAGCAGGCGACTAGCGGGGGCCCAAGAGACCCAGTACTTC. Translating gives CASRRLAGAQETQYF.

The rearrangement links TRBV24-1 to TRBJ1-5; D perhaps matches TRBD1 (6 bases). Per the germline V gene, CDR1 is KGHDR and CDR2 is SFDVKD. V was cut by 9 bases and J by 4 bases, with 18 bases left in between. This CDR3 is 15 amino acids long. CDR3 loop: CATQQATGENQPQHF. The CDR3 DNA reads TGTGCCACCCAGCAAGCGACAGGAGAGAATCAGCCCCAGCATTTT.

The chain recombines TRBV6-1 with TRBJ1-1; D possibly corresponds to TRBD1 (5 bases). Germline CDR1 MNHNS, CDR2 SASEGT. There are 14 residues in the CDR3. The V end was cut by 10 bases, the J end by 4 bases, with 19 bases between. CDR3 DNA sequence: TGTGCCACCCACTCTGCGGGGCGTGCCACTGAAGCTTTCTTT. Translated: CATHSAGRATEAFF.

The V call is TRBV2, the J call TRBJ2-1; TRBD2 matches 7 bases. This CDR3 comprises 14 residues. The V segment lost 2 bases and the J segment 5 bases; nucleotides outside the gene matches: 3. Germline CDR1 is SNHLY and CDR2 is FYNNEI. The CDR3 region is CASSESLADNEQFF. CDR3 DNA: TGTGCCAGCAGTGAATCCCTAGCGGACAATGAGCAGTTCTTC.

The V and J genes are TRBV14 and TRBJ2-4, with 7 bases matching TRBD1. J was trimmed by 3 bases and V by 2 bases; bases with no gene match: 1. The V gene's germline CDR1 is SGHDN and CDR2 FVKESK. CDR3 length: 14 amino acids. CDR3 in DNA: TGTGCCAGCAGCCAAAGGACAGGCAAAAACATTCAGTACTTC. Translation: CASSQRTGKNIQYF.

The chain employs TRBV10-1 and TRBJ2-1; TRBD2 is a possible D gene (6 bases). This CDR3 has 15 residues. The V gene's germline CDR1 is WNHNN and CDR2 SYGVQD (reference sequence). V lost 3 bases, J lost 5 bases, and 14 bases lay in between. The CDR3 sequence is CASSDSGGFHNEQFF. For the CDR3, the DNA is TGCGCCAGCAGTGATTCCGGGGGTTTCCACAATGAGCAGTTCTTC.

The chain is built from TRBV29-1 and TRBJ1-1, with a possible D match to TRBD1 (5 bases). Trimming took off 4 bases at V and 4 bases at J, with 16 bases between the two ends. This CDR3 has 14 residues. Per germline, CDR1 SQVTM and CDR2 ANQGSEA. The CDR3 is CSVGRGVWGTEAFF. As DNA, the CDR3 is TGCAGCGTTGGACGGGGGGTTTGGGGCACTGAAGCTTTCTTT.

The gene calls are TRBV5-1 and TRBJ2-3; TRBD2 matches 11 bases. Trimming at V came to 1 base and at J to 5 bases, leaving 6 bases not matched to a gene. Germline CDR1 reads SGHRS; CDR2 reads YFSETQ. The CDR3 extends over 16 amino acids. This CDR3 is CASSLQASGGLDTQYF. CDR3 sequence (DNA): TGCGCCAGCAGCTTGCAGGCTAGCGGGGGGTTAGATACGCAGTATTTT. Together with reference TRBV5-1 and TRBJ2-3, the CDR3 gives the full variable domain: KAGVTQTPRYLIKTRGQQVTLSCSPISGHRSVSWYQQTPGQGLQFLFEYFSETQRNKGNFPGRFSGRQFSNSRSEMNVSTLELGDSALYLCASSLQASGGLDTQYFGPGTRLTVL.

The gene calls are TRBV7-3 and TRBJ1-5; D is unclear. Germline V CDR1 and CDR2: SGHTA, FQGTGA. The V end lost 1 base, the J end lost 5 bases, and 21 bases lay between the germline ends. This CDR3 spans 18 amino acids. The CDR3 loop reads CASSLIISTDSHDQPQHF. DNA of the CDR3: TGTGCCAGCAGCTTAATCATTTCTACTGACTCCCACGATCAGCCCCAGCATTTT. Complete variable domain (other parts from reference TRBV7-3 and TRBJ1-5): GAGVSQTPSNKVTEKGKYVELRCDPISGHTALYWYRQSLGQGPEFLIYFQGTGAADDSGLPNDRFFAVRPEGSVSTLKIQRTERGDSAVYLCASSLIISTDSHDQPQHFGDGTRLSIL.

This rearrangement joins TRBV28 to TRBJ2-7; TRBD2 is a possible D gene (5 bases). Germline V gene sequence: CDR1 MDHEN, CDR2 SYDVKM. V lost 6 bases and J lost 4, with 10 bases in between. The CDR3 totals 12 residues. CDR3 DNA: TGTGCCAGCAGCAGCGGTGGGTACGAGCAGTACTTC. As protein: CASSSGGYEQYF.

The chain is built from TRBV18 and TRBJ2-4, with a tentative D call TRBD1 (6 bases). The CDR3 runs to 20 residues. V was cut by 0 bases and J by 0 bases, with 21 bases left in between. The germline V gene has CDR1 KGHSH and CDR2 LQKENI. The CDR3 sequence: CASSPPVTGWGVGAKNIQYF. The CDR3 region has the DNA TGTGCCAGCTCACCACCGGTCACAGGGTGGGGTGTTGGAGCCAAAAACATTCAGTACTTC.

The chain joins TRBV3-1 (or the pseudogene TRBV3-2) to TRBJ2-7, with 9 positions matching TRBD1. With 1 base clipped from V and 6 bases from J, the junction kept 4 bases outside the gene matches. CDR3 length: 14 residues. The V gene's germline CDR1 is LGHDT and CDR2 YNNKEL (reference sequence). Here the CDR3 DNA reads TGTGCCAGCAGCCAAGGAGGACAGGGGAGCGAGCAGTACTTC. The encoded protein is CASSQGGQGSEQYF.

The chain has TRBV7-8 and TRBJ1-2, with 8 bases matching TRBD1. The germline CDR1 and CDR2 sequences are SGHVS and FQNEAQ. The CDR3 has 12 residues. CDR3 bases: TGTGCTTACGGACAGGGAGTTGATGGCTACACCTTC. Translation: CAYGQGVDGYTF.

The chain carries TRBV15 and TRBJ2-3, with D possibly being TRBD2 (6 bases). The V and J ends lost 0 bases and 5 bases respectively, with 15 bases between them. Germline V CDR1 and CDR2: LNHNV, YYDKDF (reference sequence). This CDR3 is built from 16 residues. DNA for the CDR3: TGTGCCACCAGCAGAGATCGGCTAGCGCGCATAGATACGCAGTATTTT. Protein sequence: CATSRDRLARIDTQYF. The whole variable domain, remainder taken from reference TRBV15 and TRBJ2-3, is DAMVIQNPRYQVTQFGKPVTLSCSQTLNHNVMYWYQQKSSQAPKLLFHYYDKDFNNEADTPDNFQSRRPNTSFCFLDIRSPGLGDTAMYLCATSRDRLARIDTQYFGPGTRLTVL.

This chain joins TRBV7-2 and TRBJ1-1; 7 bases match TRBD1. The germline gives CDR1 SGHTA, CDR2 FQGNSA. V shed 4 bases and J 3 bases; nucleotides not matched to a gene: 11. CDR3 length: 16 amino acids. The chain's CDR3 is CASSSDRARGYTEAFF. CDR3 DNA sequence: TGTGCCAGCAGCTCCGACAGGGCCAGGGGGTACACTGAAGCTTTCTTT.

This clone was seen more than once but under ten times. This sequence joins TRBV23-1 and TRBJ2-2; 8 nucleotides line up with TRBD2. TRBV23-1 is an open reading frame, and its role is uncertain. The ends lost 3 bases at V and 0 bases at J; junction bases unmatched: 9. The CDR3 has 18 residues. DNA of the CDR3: TGCGCCAGCAGTCATCAGCCAGCGGGGGCCGCGAACACCGGGGAGCTGTTTTTT. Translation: CASSHQPAGAANTGELFF.

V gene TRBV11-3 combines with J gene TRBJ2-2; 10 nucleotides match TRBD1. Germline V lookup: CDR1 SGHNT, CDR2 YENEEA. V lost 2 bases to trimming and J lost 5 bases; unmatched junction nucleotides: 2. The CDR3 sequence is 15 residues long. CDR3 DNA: TGTGCCAGCAGCTTAAGGGACAGGGGAACCGGGGAGCTGTTTTTT. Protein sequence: CASSLRDRGTGELFF.

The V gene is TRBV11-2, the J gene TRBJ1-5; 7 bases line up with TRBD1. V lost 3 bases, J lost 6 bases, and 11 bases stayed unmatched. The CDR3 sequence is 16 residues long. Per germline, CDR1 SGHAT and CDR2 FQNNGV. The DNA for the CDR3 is TGTGCCAGCAGCTTGGGACAGCCCGGGGGGGGTCAGCCCCAGCATTTT. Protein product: CASSLGQPGGGQPQHF.

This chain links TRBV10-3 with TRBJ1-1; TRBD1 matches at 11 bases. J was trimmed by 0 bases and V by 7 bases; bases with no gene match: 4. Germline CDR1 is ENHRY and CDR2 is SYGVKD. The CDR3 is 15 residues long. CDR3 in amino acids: CAINGQGAMNTEAFF. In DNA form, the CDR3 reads TGTGCCATCAACGGACAGGGGGCTATGAACACTGAAGCTTTCTTT.

CDR3 bases: TGTGCCAGCAGTTACGGGGTTCCTTCTGGAAACACCATATATTTT. It is translated as CASSYGVPSGNTIYF. This chain joins TRBV11-1 and TRBJ1-3, with unresolved D. The CDR3 runs to 15 residues. CDR1 and CDR2 (germline): SGHAT, FQDESV (reference sequence). Trimming shortened V by 6 bases and J by 1 base, and 13 bases separated the two germline ends.